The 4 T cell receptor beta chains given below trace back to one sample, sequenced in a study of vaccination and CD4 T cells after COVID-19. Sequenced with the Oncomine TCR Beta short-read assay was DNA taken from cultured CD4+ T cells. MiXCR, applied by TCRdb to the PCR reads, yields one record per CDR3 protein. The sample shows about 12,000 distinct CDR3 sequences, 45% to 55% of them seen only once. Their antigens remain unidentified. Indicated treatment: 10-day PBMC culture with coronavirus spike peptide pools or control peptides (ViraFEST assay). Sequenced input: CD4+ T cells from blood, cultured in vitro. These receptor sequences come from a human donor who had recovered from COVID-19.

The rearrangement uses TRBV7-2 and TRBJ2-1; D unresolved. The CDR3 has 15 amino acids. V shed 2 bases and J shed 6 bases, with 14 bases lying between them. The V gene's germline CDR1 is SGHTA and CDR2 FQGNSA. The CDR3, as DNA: TGTGCCAGCAGCTTAAGGCACCCCTCGGGCAATGAGCAGTTCTTC. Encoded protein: CASSLRHPSGNEQFF.

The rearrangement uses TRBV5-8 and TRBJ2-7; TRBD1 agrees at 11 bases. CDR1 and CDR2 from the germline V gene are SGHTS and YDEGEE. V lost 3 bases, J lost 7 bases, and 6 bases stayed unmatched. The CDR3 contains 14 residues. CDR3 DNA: TGTGCCAGCAGCTGGGGACAGGGGGGGCAGGAGCAGTACTTC. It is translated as CASSWGQGGQEQYF.

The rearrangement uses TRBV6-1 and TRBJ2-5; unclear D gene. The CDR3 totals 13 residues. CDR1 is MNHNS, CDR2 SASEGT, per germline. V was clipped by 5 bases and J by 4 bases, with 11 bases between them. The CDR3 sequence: CASSLDWGETQYF. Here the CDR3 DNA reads TGTGCCAGCAGTCTAGACTGGGGAGAGACCCAGTACTTC.

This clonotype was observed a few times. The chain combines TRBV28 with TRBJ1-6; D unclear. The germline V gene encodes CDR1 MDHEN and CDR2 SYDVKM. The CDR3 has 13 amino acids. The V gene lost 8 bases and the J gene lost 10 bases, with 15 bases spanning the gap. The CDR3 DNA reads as TGTGCCAGCGGACCCGGACGGATATCACCCCTCCACTTT. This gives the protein CASGPGRISPLHF.